The rows below give T cell receptor beta chains drawn from one sample of a study of cytomegalovirus exposure and HLA in healthy donors. Repertoires were generated with immunoSEQ multiplex PCR, while TCRdb's copy carries only in-frame clones and drops some. The data hold about 250,000 clones, with around 65% observed a single time. Material: PBMCs. The receptors come from a female donor in good health and CMV-seronegative. Both conserved end residues are part of each CDR3. Each record gives: V gene, CDR3 protein.

V: TRBV28; CDR3: CATYPTTGQYF
V: TRBV4-1; CDR3: CASSQPTLGQQETQYF
V: TRBV7-8; CDR3: CASSLGGQGASEQYF
V: TRBV6-6; CDR3: CASSLARGPSGNTIYF
V: TRBV10-1; CDR3: CASRTIHYKTDTQYF
V: TRBV7-9; CDR3: CASSSPYGQNTEAFF
V: TRBV30; CDR3: CAWSWVRTGTSGRSEQFF
V: TRBV5-4; CDR3: CASSLAARGNTEAFF
V: TRBV27; CDR3: CASSYGVGNQPQHF
V: TRBV5-1; CDR3: CASSGGLAITDTQYF
V: TRBV7-2; CDR3: CASSLGGVNTGELFF
V: TRBV9; CDR3: CASSVAPAKNSGNTIYF
V: TRBV2; CDR3: CASSTGKRIVNTGELFF
V: TRBV6-4; CDR3: CASSVGLACQETQYF
V: TRBV2; CDR3: CASRMGLTGGDEKLFF
V: TRBV9; CDR3: CASSRSGVHYEQYF
V: TRBV19; CDR3: CASSYRDSGSYEQYF